The present TCR beta chain was sequenced within a study of T cells in Graves' hyperthyroidism and ophthalmopathy. The investigators amplified TCR beta CDR3 regions from RNA transcripts. In the first-round RT-PCR of the TCR CDR3, the HTBI primer set was used. From the multiplex PCR reads, TCRdb called clonotypes with MiXCR, one entry per CDR3 protein. The sample holds some 620,000 distinct CDR3 sequences; around 16% are singletons and the top ten take 3% to 4.5%. V was pared by 5 bases and J by 3 bases, with 17 bases between. The CDR3 runs 15 residues. CDR1 is SQVTM and CDR2 is ANQGSEA in the germline V gene.

This clonotype originated in a woman aged 30 to 39 with Graves' hyperthyroidism. This sequence joins TRBV29-1 and TRBJ2-1; weak D call: TRBD1 (6 bases). The sample comprised blood. The CDR3 reads CSVWTYSRGYNEQFF. Written as DNA, the CDR3 is TGCAGCGTTTGGACATACAGCAGGGGCTACAATGAGCAGTTCTTC.